The clone carrying this T cell receptor beta chain was seen repeatedly, ten times or more. Arm-PCR with iRepertoire HTBI primers amplified the CDR3 regions for these TCR beta libraries. One entry per CDR3 protein results from TCRdb running MiXCR on the multiplex PCR reads. Altogether more than 350,000 distinct CDR3 sequences are present, 21% being singletons, with the ten largest covering roughly an eighth. Sample time point: persistent/refractory GD, antithyroid drugs over 5 years with positive TRAb. PBMC RNA served as the TCR library source. The germline V gene has CDR1 MNHNS and CDR2 SASEGT. This CDR3 contains 15 residues. V lost 3 bases and J 4 bases, leaving 16 bases between the germline ends. The data originate from a study of regulatory T cells in long-lasting Graves disease.

The sequence came from a female donor with Graves disease. The V gene is TRBV6-1, the J gene TRBJ2-7; D might be TRBD1 or TRBD2, each matching 5 bases. This material consisted of peripheral blood mononuclear cells (PBMCs), taken when the disease was refractory, from a patient treated with antithyroid drugs. CDR3 in DNA: TGTGCCAGCAGTGAGGGGCTGGGGGAAATGTACGAGCAGTACTTC. Its translation is CASSEGLGEMYEQYF.